The source of this T cell receptor beta chain is a study of OX40 agonist ivuxolimab in advanced cancers. In the study overall: Administration of intravenous ivuxolimab to patients occurred every 2 weeks at 0.01 to 10 mg/kg. Study results and limitations: The authors did not determine the antigen specificity of the expanded peripheral T cells.

Of note for this clone: No antigen is known for it.

Profiled with immunoSEQ multiplex PCR; TCRdb holds only in-frame clones, not every one. The sample has 20,000 to 25,000 clones; roughly 70% are singletons. This sequence originates from an adult with an advanced solid tumor such as melanoma, head and neck, liver or kidney cancer. The sequencing used CD4+ or CD8+ T cells sorted from blood, collected in a trial of the OX40 agonist ivuxolimab.

CDR3 region: CASSPDPQVRFYNEQFF. The CDR3 nucleotides are TGTGCCAGCAGTCCCGACCCGCAGGTACGCTTCTACAATGAGCAGTTCTTC. V gene TRBV27 combines with J gene TRBJ2-1; D call uncertain. Germline V gene sequence: CDR1 MNHEY, CDR2 SMNVEV (reference sequence). Deletions cut 5 bases from V and 3 bases from J, with 20 bases between. The CDR3 totals 17 residues.